A selection of T cell receptor beta chains follows, all from one sample in a study of T-cell reconstitution after alpha-beta-depleted transplantation in children. Each CDR3 protein gets one entry after TCRdb re-called the PCR reads with MiXCR. The data show about 27,000 distinct CDR3 sequences, 15% to 20% seen once. Sequenced material: PBMCs, mostly from graft donor cells, taken 60 days after TCRalphabeta/CD19-depleted stem cell transplant. These receptors all stem from a male patient aged 2 to 9 who had a stem cell transplant for acute lymphoblastic leukemia, so the T cells may come from the graft donor. Each CDR3 is given with its conserved first and last residue. Size tells how often a clone was seen (once, few, many) or the class of an expanded clone, and some rows leave it out.

j_call clone_size v_call cdr3_aa
TRBJ2-2 few TRBV12-3/TRBV12-4 CASSSGVLGGTGELFF
TRBJ2-1 many TRBV28 CASSLGYEQFF
TRBJ1-4 few TRBV7-9 CASSITGGGNEKLFF
TRBJ2-5 many TRBV12-3/TRBV12-4 CASSWGQGKETQYF
TRBJ1-6 - TRBV20-1 CSAREGRDRVNSPLHF
TRBJ2-3 - TRBV5-1 CASSALPGGSTDTQYF
TRBJ2-1 - TRBV4-3 CASSLIAGGLGNEQFF
TRBJ2-1 once TRBV7-2 CASSLKVGQGASNEQFF
TRBJ1-1 many TRBV5-8 CASSLDLGGNTEAFF
TRBJ2-1 many TRBV20-1 CSASTSGREWYNEQFF
TRBJ2-1 few TRBV27 CASSADVGAYNEQFF